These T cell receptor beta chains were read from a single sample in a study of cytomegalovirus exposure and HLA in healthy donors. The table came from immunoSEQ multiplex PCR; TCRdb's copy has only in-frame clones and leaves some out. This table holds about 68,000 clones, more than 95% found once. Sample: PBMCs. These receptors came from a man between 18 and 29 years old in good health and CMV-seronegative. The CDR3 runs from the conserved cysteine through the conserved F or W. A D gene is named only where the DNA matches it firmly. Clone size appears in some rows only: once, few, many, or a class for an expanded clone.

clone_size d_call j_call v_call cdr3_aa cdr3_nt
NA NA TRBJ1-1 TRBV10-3 CAISVDSTNTEAFF TGTGCCATCAGTGTTGACAGTACAAACACTGAAGCTTTCTTT
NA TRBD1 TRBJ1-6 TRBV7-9 CASSLGQGRNSPLHF TGTGCCAGCAGCTTAGGACAGGGTAGGAATTCACCCCTCCACTTT
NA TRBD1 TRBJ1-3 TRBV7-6 CASSLDRDRGGNTIYF TGTGCCAGCAGCTTAGACAGGGACAGGGGCGGAAACACCATATATTTT
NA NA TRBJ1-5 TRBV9 CASSDRDNNQPQHF TGTGCCAGCAGCGACCGGGACAACAATCAGCCCCAGCATTTT
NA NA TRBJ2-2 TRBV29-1 CSVDQNTGELFF TGCAGCGTTGACCAGAACACCGGGGAGCTGTTTTTT
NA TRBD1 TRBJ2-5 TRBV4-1 CASSQGGGWETQYF TGCGCCAGCAGCCAAGGAGGGGGCTGGGAGACCCAGTACTTC
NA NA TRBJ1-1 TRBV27 CASSLSGNEAFF TGTGCCAGCAGTTTATCCGGGAATGAAGCTTTCTTT
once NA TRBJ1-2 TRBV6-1 CASSSLGGGYTF TGTGCCAGCAGTTCCCTAGGAGGGGGCTACACCTTC
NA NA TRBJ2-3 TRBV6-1 CASDRSTDTQYF TGTGCCAGTGACAGAAGCACAGATACGCAGTATTTT
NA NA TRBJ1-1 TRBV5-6 CASSSYTGFYTEAFF TGTGCCAGCAGCTCGTATACAGGGTTTTATACTGAAGCTTTCTTT
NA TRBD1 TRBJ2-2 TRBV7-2 CASSLGRQGRTGELFF TGTGCCAGCAGCTTAGGGAGACAGGGACGGACCGGGGAGCTGTTTTTT
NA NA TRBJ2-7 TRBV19 CASSPGPGGEQYF TGTGCCAGTAGTCCGGGTCCAGGAGGCGAGCAGTACTTC
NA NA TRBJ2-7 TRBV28 CASSSDTDTIQSYEQYF TGTGCCAGCAGTTCCGACACGGACACCATACAATCCTACGAGCAGTACTTC
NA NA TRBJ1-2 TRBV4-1 CASSQDSAGLTYGYTF TGCGCCAGCAGCCAAGATAGTGCAGGACTGACCTATGGCTACACCTTC
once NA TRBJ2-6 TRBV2 CASSEAQSGANVLTF TGTGCCAGCAGTGAGGCACAGTCGGGGGCCAACGTCCTGACTTTC
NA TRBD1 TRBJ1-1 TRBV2 CASGRTGRGGTEAFF TGTGCCAGCGGCCGGACAGGCCGCGGGGGGACTGAAGCTTTCTTT
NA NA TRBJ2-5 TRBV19 CASQRTEKETQYF TGTGCCAGTCAAAGGACAGAAAAAGAGACCCAGTACTTC
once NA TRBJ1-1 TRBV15 CATSGRQSSGTEAFF TGTGCCACCAGCGGACGACAGAGCTCGGGCACTGAAGCTTTCTTT
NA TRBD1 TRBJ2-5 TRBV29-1 CSVERGQPGETQYF TGCAGCGTTGAAAGGGGGCAGCCGGGGGAGACCCAGTACTTC
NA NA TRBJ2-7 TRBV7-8 CASSLVERRGEQYF TGTGCCAGCAGCTTAGTAGAGCGCCGGGGGGAGCAGTACTTC
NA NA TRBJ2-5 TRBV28 CASFQGQETQYF TGTGCCAGCTTCCAGGGCCAAGAGACCCAGTACTTC
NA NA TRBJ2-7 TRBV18 CASSIVQGDEQYF TGTGCCAGCTCAATCGTACAGGGAGACGAGCAGTACTTC